The 11 T cell receptor beta chains presented below share a single source sample, sequenced in a study of preoperative IRX-2 immunotherapy in early breast cancer. Treatment of the sample: preoperative locoregional IRX-2 cytokine immunotherapy. The table came from immunoSEQ multiplex PCR; TCRdb's copy has only in-frame clones and leaves some out. The table records tens of thousands of clones, roughly 87% of them present only once. The sample here was lymph node tissue, taken from a patient treated with IRX-2 immunotherapy. These receptors all stem from a human donor with breast cancer.

The gene calls are TRBV11-3 and TRBJ2-2; D remains ambiguous. V gave up 1 base and J gave up 4 bases, with 7 bases separating them. CDR1 SGHNT and CDR2 YENEEA come from the germline V gene. CDR3 length: 14 residues. Here the CDR3 reads CASSLGVPTGELFF. As DNA, the CDR3 is TGTGCCAGCAGCTTAGGGGTCCCCACCGGGGAGCTGTTTTTT. Variable domain in full (rest from reference TRBV11-3 and TRBJ2-2): EAGVVQSPRYKIIEKKQPVAFWCNPISGHNTLYWYLQNLGQGPELLIRYENEEAVDDSQLPKDRFSAERLKGVDSTLKIQPAELGDSAVYLCASSLGVPTGELFFGEGSRLTVL.

This sequence joins TRBV28 and TRBJ1-1; D gene unclear. V dropped 0 bases and J dropped 0 bases, with 5 bases sitting between them. The CDR3 consists of 14 residues. Germline CDR1 and CDR2: MDHEN and SYDVKM. CDR3 in amino acids: CASSLWVMNTEAFF. The CDR3 DNA reads TGTGCCAGCAGTTTATGGGTAATGAACACTGAAGCTTTCTTT.

V is TRBV9 and J is TRBJ2-2, with D perhaps assigned TRBD1 or TRBD2 (5 bases each). Between the trimmed V and J ends, which lost 5 bases and 3 bases, there was a span of 11 bases. The CDR3 covers 14 residues. Germline CDR1 reads SGDLS; CDR2 reads YYNGEE. In nucleotides, the CDR3 is TGTGCCAGCAGTCCCGGGGCCCACACCGGGGAGCTGTTTTTT. This translates into CASSPGAHTGELFF.

The rearrangement links TRBV23-1 to TRBJ1-6; D gene unclear. TRBV23-1 is annotated as an ORF whose role is uncertain. Trimming left V 6 bases short and J 6 bases short, with 12 bases between. The CDR3 is 14 amino acids. The CDR3 DNA reads as TGCGCCAGCAGCTTGGAAGCCCTTAATTCACCCCTCCACTTT. Translating it yields CASSLEALNSPLHF.

The V and J genes are TRBV6-8 and TRBJ2-3, with D possibly matching TRBD1 (6 bases). V lost 5 bases and J 0 bases, leaving 12 bases between the germline ends. CDR1 and CDR2 (germline): MNHGY, SAAAGT. This CDR3 spans 15 amino acids. The DNA for the CDR3 is TGTGCCAGCAGTGACAGGCAACGAAGCACAGATACGCAGTATTTT. It codes for CASSDRQRSTDTQYF.

J is TRBJ1-5 and V is TRBV5-1, with D possibly being TRBD1 (6 bases). Germline V gene lookup returns CDR1 SGHRS and CDR2 YFSETQ. V was shortened by 4 bases and J by 2 bases, with 16 bases between the two germline ends. This CDR3 spans 16 amino acids. CDR3 loop: CASSPRFEGGNQPQHF. Here the CDR3 DNA reads TGCGCCAGCAGCCCTAGGTTCGAGGGGGGCAATCAGCCCCAGCATTTT.

This rearrangement joins TRBV18 to TRBJ1-1; D is unresolved. The V end was cut by 6 bases, the J end by 4 bases, with 12 bases between. CDR1 is KGHSH and CDR2 is LQKENI in the germline V gene. The CDR3 sequence is 13 residues long. In DNA form, the CDR3 reads TGTGCCAGCTCTCCCTCAGGTGGCACTGAAGCTTTCTTT. This gives the protein CASSPSGGTEAFF.

This clone has only a few counts. The chain is built from TRBV7-6 and TRBJ2-7; possible D gene TRBD1, 7 bases. V was shortened by 3 bases and J by 7 bases, with 16 bases between the two germline ends. The CDR3 sequence is 14 residues long. The V gene's germline CDR1 is SGHVS and CDR2 FNYEAQ. CDR3 coding DNA: TGTGCCAGCAGCTTCGGAGGGGGCCCCAAGGAGCAGTACTTC. Amino acid sequence: CASSFGGGPKEQYF. The variable domain in full, with the rest retrieved from reference TRBV7-6 and TRBJ2-7, is GAGVSQSPRYKVTKRGQDVALRCDPISGHVSLYWYRQALGQGPEFLTYFNYEAQQDKSGLPNDRFSAERPEGSISTLTIQRTEQRDSAMYRCASSFGGGPKEQYFGPGTRLTVT.

This chain joins TRBV30 and TRBJ1-1; TRBD1 matches at 12 bases. The germline CDR1 and CDR2 sequences are GTSNPN and SVGIG (reference sequence). V dropped 3 bases and J dropped 1; count of bases not matched to a gene: 6. The CDR3 totals 16 residues. The CDR3 DNA is TGTGCCTGGAGCGCCTTGGGACAGGGGGCGAACACTGAAGCTTTCTTT. Translated, it gives CAWSALGQGANTEAFF.

The chain links TRBV15 to TRBJ1-6; D remains unclear. This CDR3 contains 14 residues. Germline V lookup: CDR1 LNHNV, CDR2 YYDKDF (reference sequence). Trimming shortened V by 4 bases and J by 7 bases, and 11 bases separated the two germline ends. The CDR3 nucleotides are TGTGCCACCAGCACCGGATACGGGAATTCACCCCTCCACTTT. Translating it yields CATSTGYGNSPLHF.

This chain links TRBV25-1 with TRBJ2-5, with D possibly being TRBD1 (5 bases). V shed 5 bases and J shed 4 bases, with 17 bases lying between them. Germline CDR1 reads MGHDK; CDR2 reads SYGVNS. This CDR3 has 15 amino acids. The CDR3 protein is CASSLTPGLRETQYF. CDR3 DNA: TGTGCCAGCAGTTTAACCCCAGGGCTGAGAGAGACCCAGTACTTC.